This TCR beta chain is from a study of cytomegalovirus exposure and HLA in healthy donors (dated by TCRdb to about 2017). Notes on the research overall: In an earlier analysis of 587 of the donors, about 270 Gb of sequence data and approximately 120 million unique TCR beta sequences from 150 million to 200 million T cells were reported. A later analysis re-analyzed previously published TCR beta repertoires from 666 donors and added high-resolution HLA genotyping to study TCR occurrence patterns. Several DR-DQ haplotypes were treated as single units for association and clustering because of strong linkage in the cohort. Both class I and class II loci were covered by HLA typing, at four-digit resolution. In addition to the first cohort of approximately 670 subjects, a separate validation cohort of 130 or so different subjects was used. Using immunosequencing, the study profiled T cell repertoires from about 610 subjects and related those repertoires to cytomegalovirus serostatus. Rather than drawing on any new phenotypic data, the later analysis identified candidate immune exposures from TCR beta sequences and the way those sequences occurred across donors. Of the roughly 400 genotyped donors, over 80% were placed in the genetic ancestry cluster associated with self-reported Caucasian donors. The number of donors typed differed by locus, with roughly 620-630 for A, B, C, DRB1 and DQB1, about 500 for DQA1, 600 to 610 for DPA1, and over 400 for DPB1. The study combined high-throughput TCR immunosequencing, statistical association of individual TCRs with disease status, and machine learning to predict cytomegalovirus infection status. The study aimed to test whether cataloging public T cell receptors could reveal signatures of past pathogen exposure. In an earlier analysis of 587 of the donors, high-throughput TCR beta sequencing was used to judge whether each TCR beta V gene segment behaved as functional or pseudogenic. Genome-wide SNP genotypes for about 65% of the 666 donors were used in a later genetic analysis, which treated that subset as a discovery cohort. Donor age, sex, ethnicity and CMV serostatus were collected together with the repertoire data. An early release covering approximately 600 HLA-typed donors comprised 300 to 350 gigabases of sequencing data and 85 million or so unique TCR sequences. Every repertoire in the discovery cohort had been generated on one and the same sequencing platform. Across approximately 420 genotyped donors of the cohort, an average of approximately 220,000 unique TCR beta nucleotide sequences per donor were sequenced, and 15% to 20% of those sequences were non-productive. The investigation overall reported the following: The sequencing pipeline was judged likely to have produced a cluster of highly shared sequence variants as a technical artifact. Roughly uniform sequencing depth across donors was assumed in presence/absence analyses, although this assumption may not hold. A later genetic analysis associated a missense DCLRE1C variant with V-gene and J-gene trimming of TCR beta chains, and an independent cohort replicated the association. Strong co-occurrence of HLA alleles, especially DR and DQ, made assigning TCR associations to individual alleles difficult. Most CMV-associated TCR beta chains appeared to be HLA-restricted in a later analysis, and the HLA associations seemed to be driven largely by CMV exposure. Because counts were too low, fewer than 20 rarely observed V segments, including chromosome 9 orphons, were excluded from the earlier analysis of roughly 580 of the donors. Immune exposure information for the cohort was limited to CMV serostatus. In an earlier analysis of fewer than 700 of the donors, most TCR beta V segments appeared in productive rearrangements about 87% or about 30% of the time, broadly matching IMGT annotations. According to a later analysis, parvovirus B19, influenza, CMV and Epstein-Barr virus appeared linked to several top co-occurrence clusters. Correlated functional status among segregating V segments might be attributable to linkage disequilibrium, but an unknown experimental factor could not be ruled out. Most TCR sequences were seen in very few donors, while some public TCRs were found in many individuals. A total of 164 TCR beta chains were listed by the study as associated with cytomegalovirus. According to a later genetic analysis, donors in an Asian-associated ancestry cluster had fewer N-insertions in productive TCRs than the roughly 660-donor mean. In a later analysis, HLA-associated TCR beta chains showed more clonal expansion and lower generation probabilities than non-associated chains that were equally common. Because some donors lacked HLA typing at each locus, the association tests relied only on the typed subset. It was suggested by the authors that the approach could potentially be generalized to other disease states and immunological phenotypes. According to a later analysis, TCR association rates differed among HLA loci, with DRB1 alleles showing the most associated TCRs and HLA-C alleles showing the fewest. Because the 87-base-pair reads could not distinguish some IMGT-functional V segments, including TRBV6-2 and TRBV6-3, those segments were excluded. A few of the identified cytomegalovirus-associated TCR beta chains were confirmed in vitro to be specific for cytomegalovirus antigens. A later analysis associated about 17,000 TCR beta sequences with specific HLA alleles at a false discovery rate of 0.05. In both the original and validation cohorts, the classifier was reported to diagnose cytomegalovirus status with high specificity and sensitivity. A further reported finding was that TCR beta sequences accurately predicted the HLA-A and HLA-B alleles for most subjects in the first cohort. Only TCR beta chains were sequenced in this cohort, and the absence of alpha or paired-chain data limited detectable features.

The library was obtained by the immunoSEQ multiplex PCR assay. For the multiplex PCR, a mixture combining 60 forward primers for TCR Vbeta segments and 13 reverse primers for TCR Jbeta segments was used. A multiplex PCR assay on genomic DNA amplified the CDR3 region of rearranged TCR beta genes. The amplified TCR beta libraries were sequenced on the Illumina HiSeq System as 87-base-pair reads. Turning to the authors' computational methods: Across the roughly 670 repertoires, a later analysis counted tens of millions of unique TCR beta chains, 8.5 million to 12 million of which were shared by at least two donors. A nearest-neighbor algorithm error-corrected the raw reads and collapsed the reads into unique sequences, merging closely related sequences to remove PCR and sequencing errors. To assign V, D and J gene segments, CDR3 sequences were aligned to IMGT reference sequences. For a sequence to be retained, a match of at least six nucleotides to both a V gene segment and a J gene segment was required. A rearrangement was called productive if the CDR3 had no stop codons and remained in frame with V and J, and every other rearrangement was called non-productive. CDR3 was defined by IMGT convention, running from the second conserved V-encoded cysteine to the conserved J-encoded phenylalanine. In an earlier analysis of roughly 580 of the donors, sequences lacking an unambiguous match to a single V gene segment were excluded. An earlier analysis of 500 to 600 of the donors classified V segments as functional when productive rearrangements were above 56.7% and as segregating when the standard deviation between donors was above 5%. To diagnose cytomegalovirus status from the catalog of TCR beta chain sequences, a statistical classification framework was built. In a later analysis, V and J genes were assigned by comparing TCR nucleotide sequences against IMGT/GENE-DB human TR gene sequences. A later analysis assigned CDR3 sequences and most-parsimonious VDJ recombination scenarios with the TCRdist pipeline. A later analysis defined each TCR beta chain by its CDR3 amino acid sequence plus V-gene family, and excluded reads lacking a unique V-gene family. A later analysis removed several hundred highly shared, low-generation-probability nucleotide sequences to deal with suspected cross-contamination and a sequencing artifact. A later analysis calculated a clonal expansion index for each public chain from normalized within-repertoire ranks of inferred template counts. Generation probabilities in a later analysis came from a VDJ recombination model fitted to out-of-frame rearrangements, and those results were checked against IGoR. Hypergeometric tests were used in a later analysis to score TCR-TCR, TCR-HLA and TCR-CMV co-occurrence, with a repertoire-size bias correction applied to the TCR pairs. In a later analysis, false discovery rates were estimated by permuting HLA or CMV assignments 20 times. In a later analysis, co-occurring TCRs were grouped with DBSCAN, and TCRdist sequence similarity was added when clustering was performed within HLA-allele-positive subsets. For co-occurrence clustering, repertoires with fewer than 30,000 or more than 120,000 public chains were excluded, along with five repertoires with anomalous nucleotide sharing. TCRdb holds this immuneACCESS table with in-frame rearrangements only. Some clones are missing; in checked studies, unresolved V genes explain under half, and the rest has no known cause. The V and J calls and clone size were taken over from that table, and D and trimming were inferred from the DNA. This sample lists under 200,000 clones; approximately 80% were detected once. The leading ten clones occupy 2% to 2.5% of the sample.

The cohort was made up of several hundred healthy bone marrow donors. At the time of sampling, every cohort member was nominally healthy, though immune exposures that went unrecorded were likely present. The donor was CMV seronegative and was included in the group of hundreds of seronegative cohort members. Every donor gave a peripheral blood sample, and the peripheral blood mononuclear cells from that sample were used for TCR beta sequencing. Genomic DNA extraction from the blood cell samples was performed with the Qiagen DNeasy Blood Extraction Kit. On this clone: The antigen it binds to is not known. Base qualities were left out, and no much larger clone turns up one base away.

V loses 4 bases of germline sequence and J loses 8 bases, and the interval between the two ends is 20 bases. The CDR3, cysteine through phenylalanine, is 15 amino acids long. The kept DNA is CDR3 alone, 45 bases in frame from the first base. From a lookup of the germline V gene, CDR1 and CDR2 are MDHEN and SYDVKM. Specimen: PBMCs. This clonotype originated in a woman in her fifties or sixties in good health and CMV-seronegative. The sequence links TRBV28 to TRBJ1-1, and possibly TRBD1, on 5 matching bases. The DNA reads as follows: TGTGCCAGCAGTTACCCGGACGGGAGGGGAAAGGAAGCTTTCTTT. It specifies CASSYPDGRGKEAFF.